This T cell receptor beta chain comes out of a study of blood T cells in healthy people across ages. The authors ran a second PCR of 7 to 11 cycles using a sample-barcoded 5' primer and a J-beta primer mix. TCRdb reprocessed the 5' RACE reads via MiXCR and lists one record per CDR3 protein. Seen here are 1.8 million or so distinct CDR3 sequences, about two fifths observed once, and the top ten hold approximately 22%. The germline gives CDR1 MDHEN, CDR2 SYDVKM. Trimming at V came to 6 bases and at J to 0 bases, leaving 11 bases not matched to a gene. This CDR3 has 16 residues. This receptor was identified in a human donor in good health. This chain links TRBV28 with TRBJ2-7; 7 bases line up with TRBD2. The sample consisted of blood. This CDR3 is CASSPWGGTTSYEQYF. CDR3 nucleotide sequence: TGTGCCAGCAGCCCATGGGGGGGGACGACCTCCTACGAGCAGTACTTC.